The 23 T cell receptor beta chains given below trace back to one sample, sequenced in a study of radiation and T cells in renal cell carcinoma. Time point denoted: blood 2 weeks post-SBRT. Treatment noted: 15 Gy SBRT to primary tumor, nephrectomy 4 weeks later. Generated by immunoSEQ multiplex PCR, the TCRdb table keeps only in-frame clones and is missing some. The profile shows around 86,000 clones, approximately 83% of them singletons. Sequenced material: blood, taken from a patient whose treatment included radiotherapy and nephrectomy. These receptors were collected from a woman between 50 and 59 years old with renal cell carcinoma.

V usage is TRBV7-8 and J usage is TRBJ1-2; 8 bases map to TRBD1. J was trimmed by 3 bases and V by 5 bases; bases with no gene match: 8. Looked up from germline, CDR1 is SGHVS and CDR2 is FQNEAQ. CDR3 size: 15 residues. The CDR3 reads CASSPDRDLYYGYTF. CDR3 coding DNA: TGTGCCAGCAGCCCGGACAGGGACTTATACTATGGCTACACCTTC.

The chain links TRBV6-5 to TRBJ2-7; D gene unclear. V lost 5 bases to trimming and J lost 8 bases, with 7 bases between them. Germline CDR1 is MNHEY and CDR2 is SVGAGI. The CDR3 is 10 amino acids. The DNA for the CDR3 is TGTGCCAGCAGTCCGCCCAAGCAGTACTTC. It specifies CASSPPKQYF.

The J gene is TRBJ2-5, the V gene TRBV7-9; 8 positions match TRBD1. The J call may be faulty, since TRBJ2-7 better matches the DNA end. Germline CDR1 is SEHNR and CDR2 is FQNEAQ (reference sequence). This CDR3 region has 14 residues. For the CDR3, the DNA is TGTGCCAGCAGCTTTCGGACAGGGCTCCCCGAGCAGTACTTC. Translated: CASSFRTGLPEQYF.

CDR3 sequence: CAISENPPAGGLVLAKNIQYF. Here the CDR3 DNA reads TGTGCCATCAGTGAGAACCCCCCCGCAGGGGGATTAGTCCTAGCCAAAAACATTCAGTACTTC. This chain links TRBV10-3 with TRBJ2-4, with 7 bases fitting TRBD1. CDR1 and CDR2 from the germline V gene are ENHRY and SYGVKD. V shed 2 bases, J shed 0 bases, and the junction held 19 bases outside the gene matches. The CDR3 is made up of 21 amino acids.

V usage is TRBV30 and J usage is TRBJ1-4; 7 nucleotides align to TRBD1. CDR3 length equals 16 residues. Germline V gene data show CDR1 as GTSNPN and CDR2 as SVGIG (reference sequence). V gave up 1 base and J gave up 0 bases; unmatched junction bases: 5. CDR3 residues: CAWSALRGTTNEKLFF. The CDR3 DNA sequence: TGTGCCTGGAGTGCCCTCAGGGGGACAACTAATGAAAAACTGTTTTTT.

The chain carries TRBV18 and TRBJ2-3; the match to TRBD1 covers 10 bases. V lost 3 bases to trimming and J lost 2 bases; unmatched junction nucleotides: 8. Germline CDR1 reads KGHSH; CDR2 reads LQKENI. CDR3 size: 17 residues. The CDR3 region is CASSPSETGGNTDTQYF. Written as DNA, the CDR3 is TGTGCCAGCTCACCGTCGGAGACAGGGGGCAACACAGATACGCAGTATTTT. Full variable domain (remainder filled in from reference TRBV18 and TRBJ2-3): NAGVMQNPRHLVRRRGQEARLRCSPMKGHSHVYWYRQLPEEGLKFMVYLQKENIIDESGMPKERFSAEFPKEGPSILRIQQVVRGDSAAYFCASSPSETGGNTDTQYFGPGTRLTVL.

The chain combines TRBV4-3 with TRBJ2-2, with a possible D match to TRBD2 (6 bases). The germline V gene has CDR1 LGHNA and CDR2 YSLEER. Trimming removed 1 base from V and 2 bases from J, with 14 bases in between. The CDR3 consists of 17 residues. The CDR3 region has the DNA TGCGCCAGCAGCCAAGCGGGGGATGACTACAACACCGGGGAGCTGTTTTTT. As protein: CASSQAGDDYNTGELFF.

V gene TRBV19 combines with J gene TRBJ1-5; D call uncertain. Germline loops: CDR1 LNHDA, CDR2 SQIVND (reference sequence). Trimming removed 4 bases at V and 1 base at J, with 14 bases between. CDR3 length: 16 residues. Here the CDR3 reads CASSNRFDGSNQPQHF. For the CDR3, the DNA is TGTGCCAGTAGTAACAGATTCGACGGGAGCAATCAGCCCCAGCATTTT. The full variable domain, in which reference TRBV19 and TRBJ1-5 provide the parts outside the CDR3, is DGGITQSPKYLFRKEGQNVTLSCEQNLNHDAMYWYRQDPGQGLRLIYYSQIVNDFQKGDIAEGYSVSREKKESFPLTVTSAQKNPTAFYLCASSNRFDGSNQPQHFGDGTRLSIL.

The chain links TRBV6-1 to TRBJ1-1, with 7 bases aligning to TRBD1. The V segment lost 5 bases and the J segment 8 bases; nucleotides outside the gene matches: 11. CDR3 size: 14 residues. Germline V gene data show CDR1 as MNHNS and CDR2 as SASEGT. CDR3 DNA sequence: TGTGCCAGCAGTCCTCAGGGACAGAAACCCGAAGCTTTCTTT. It yields the protein CASSPQGQKPEAFF.

About this clone: This CDR3 is also generated by other DNA sequences in the sample. V usage is TRBV7-2 and J usage is TRBJ2-7; no clear D gene. Per the germline V gene, CDR1 is SGHTA and CDR2 is FQGNSA. The germline V and J ends were trimmed by 5 bases and 0 bases, with 5 bases remaining between them. CDR3 length equals 12 residues. The CDR3 nucleotides are TGTGCCAGCAGCCCGAGCTCCTACGAGCAGTACTTC. It codes for CASSPSSYEQYF.

The gene calls are TRBV6-5 and TRBJ1-1; TRBD1 aligns across 7 bases. The V segment lost 4 bases and the J segment 4 bases; nucleotides outside the gene matches: 9. Germline V gives CDR1 MNHEY, CDR2 SVGAGI. The CDR3 is 15 residues long. As DNA, the CDR3 is TGTGCCAGCAGTTCACCATTACAGGGGTTCACTGAAGCTTTCTTT. Its translation: CASSSPLQGFTEAFF.

This chain connects TRBV6-6 to TRBJ1-2, with 7 bases identical to TRBD1. J was trimmed by 4 bases and V by 0 bases; bases with no gene match: 8. Germline assignment: CDR1 MNHNY and CDR2 SVGAGI (reference sequence). The CDR3 contains 16 residues. The CDR3 reads CASSYSTGIGSYGYTF. The CDR3 DNA reads as TGTGCCAGCAGTTACTCGACAGGGATAGGGTCCTATGGCTACACCTTC.

The gene calls are TRBV6-4 and TRBJ2-5; 10 bases are shared with TRBD1. Germline lookup yields CDR1 MRHNA and CDR2 SNTAGT. The CDR3 spans 19 residues. V trimming: 5 bases; J trimming: 4 bases; junction bases outside the gene matches: 19. CDR3: CASSWDRGLGYSLGETQYF. The CDR3 coding sequence is TGTGCCAGCAGTTGGGACAGGGGTTTAGGTTATTCCCTCGGAGAGACCCAGTACTTC.

The chain couples TRBV10-3 to TRBJ2-5, with 7 bases fitting TRBD1. Germline V gene sequence: CDR1 ENHRY, CDR2 SYGVKD. Losses at the gene ends were 3 bases for V and 3 bases for J; bases not matched to a gene: 1. CDR3 length: 13 amino acids. The CDR3 sequence: CAISEGTEETQYF. The CDR3 DNA sequence: TGTGCCATCAGTGAAGGGACAGAAGAGACCCAGTACTTC.

The genes are TRBV11-1 and TRBJ2-7; 7 positions agree with TRBD1. CDR1 and CDR2 (germline): SGHAT, FQDESV (reference sequence). The CDR3 totals 15 residues. With 0 bases clipped from V and 4 bases from J, the junction kept 6 bases outside the gene matches. CDR3 DNA: TGTGCCAGCAGCTTAGCCGATGCAGGGGGATACGAGCAGTACTTC. Its translation is CASSLADAGGYEQYF.

The rearrangement uses TRBV9 and TRBJ2-3; 10 nucleotides match TRBD2. CDR3 length: 17 residues. V shed 3 bases, J shed 2 bases, and the junction held 9 bases outside the gene matches. Germline V CDR1 and CDR2: SGDLS, YYNGEE. The CDR3 loop is CASSEHRTSGSTDTQYF. The CDR3 bases are TGTGCCAGCAGCGAACACCGGACTAGCGGTTCCACAGATACGCAGTATTTT.

The chain has TRBV7-2 and TRBJ2-2; D may correspond to TRBD1 or TRBD2 (5 bases each). CDR1 is SGHTA, CDR2 FQGNSA, per germline. Between the trimmed V and J ends, which lost 7 bases and 0 bases, there was a span of 15 bases. This CDR3 is built from 16 residues. CDR3 loop: CASTTGGSSNTGELFF. Written as DNA, the CDR3 is TGTGCCAGCACCACTGGGGGTAGCTCGAACACCGGGGAGCTGTTTTTT.

The V gene is TRBV11-3, the J gene TRBJ2-7, with D possibly called TRBD1 or TRBD2 (5 bases each). Germline V gene data show CDR1 as SGHNT and CDR2 as YENEEA. The V and J ends lost 8 bases and 5 bases respectively, with 22 bases between them. The CDR3 totals 15 residues. CDR3 sequence (DNA): TGTGCCAGCTCTCCTTTTAGGGGAGTATCGGACGAGCAGTACTTC. As protein: CASSPFRGVSDEQYF.

The V call is TRBV5-6, the J call TRBJ1-1, with D unclear. Trimming removed 0 bases from V and 11 bases from J, with 11 bases in between. The CDR3 has 12 amino acids. Germline CDR1 reads SGHDT; CDR2 reads YYEEEE. The CDR3 reads CASSLEGRKAFF. The CDR3, as DNA: TGTGCCAGCAGCTTGGAAGGGAGGAAGGCTTTCTTT.

The V call is TRBV30, the J call TRBJ1-2, with a possible D match to TRBD1 (6 bases). V was cut by 1 base and J by 13 bases, with 31 bases left in between. CDR1 and CDR2 from the germline V gene are GTSNPN and SVGIG (reference sequence). The CDR3 sequence is 17 residues long. CDR3 DNA sequence: TGTGCCTGGAGTGAACTGGGCAGGGGTCTCACTAACTATGGCGGCACCTTC. This gives the protein CAWSELGRGLTNYGGTF.

V gene TRBV20-1 combines with J gene TRBJ2-7; D is unclear. Looked up from germline, CDR1 is DFQATT and CDR2 is SNEGSKA (reference sequence). V shed 6 bases and J shed 6 bases, with 12 bases lying between them. The CDR3 spans 11 residues. Here the CDR3 reads CSARWQFEQYF. CDR3 bases: TGCAGTGCCCGGTGGCAGTTCGAGCAGTACTTC.

In its sample, this clone was seen once. J is TRBJ2-2 and V is TRBV11-1; TRBD2 matches 13 bases. CDR3 length: 16 residues. Germline assignment: CDR1 SGHAT and CDR2 FQDESV (reference sequence). With 8 bases clipped from V and 0 bases from J, the junction kept 3 bases outside the gene matches. As DNA, the CDR3 is TGTGCCAGCCGAGGACTAGCGGGAGCGAACACCGGGGAGCTGTTTTTT. As protein: CASRGLAGANTGELFF.

The V and J genes are TRBV5-4 and TRBJ2-3; TRBD1 might be the D (6 bases). The V end lost 4 bases, the J end lost 3 bases, and 12 bases lay between the germline ends. From germline, CDR1 is SGHNT and CDR2 YYREEE (reference sequence). There are 14 residues in the CDR3. Written as DNA, the CDR3 is TGTGCCAGCAGCAACCGAACAGGGACAGATACGCAGTATTTT. Encoded protein: CASSNRTGTDTQYF.